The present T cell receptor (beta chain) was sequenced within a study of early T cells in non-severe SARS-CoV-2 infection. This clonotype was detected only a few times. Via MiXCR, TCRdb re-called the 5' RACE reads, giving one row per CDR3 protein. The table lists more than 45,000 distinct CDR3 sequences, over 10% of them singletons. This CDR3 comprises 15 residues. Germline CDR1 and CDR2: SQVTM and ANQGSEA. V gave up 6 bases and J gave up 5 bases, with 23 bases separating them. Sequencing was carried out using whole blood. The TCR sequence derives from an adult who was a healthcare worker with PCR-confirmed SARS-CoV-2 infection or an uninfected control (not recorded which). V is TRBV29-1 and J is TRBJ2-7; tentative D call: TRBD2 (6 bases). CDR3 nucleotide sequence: TGCAGCGTAACCGAGCGGGCGGGAAGGTATAACGAGCAGTACTTC. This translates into CSVTERAGRYNEQYF.